This TCR beta chain was identified during a study of blood T cells in healthy people across ages. V lost 1 base to trimming and J lost 8 bases, with 14 bases between them. The CDR3 contains 15 residues. Combining a sample-barcoded 5' primer with a J-beta primer mix, a second PCR ran for roughly 6 to 12 cycles. TCRdb analysed the 5' RACE reads with MiXCR anew, one entry per CDR3 protein. The data contain fewer than 900,000 distinct CDR3 sequences, 35% to 45% of them singletons. This clonotype occurred a few times. No antigen is known for it. Findings and limits, study-wide: Age advanced and TCR beta diversity per million T cells fell, roughly linearly.

The chain combines TRBV12-3 or TRBV12-4 with TRBJ1-4; D perhaps matches TRBD1 (6 bases). The TCR sequence derives from a woman aged 60 to 75 in good health. Material for sequencing was blood. CDR3 residues: CASSLGGGLNEKLFF. In nucleotides, the CDR3 is TGTGCCAGCAGTTTAGGTGGGGGGCTAAACGAAAAACTGTTTTTT.